This T cell receptor (beta chain) was sequenced in a study of T-cell reconstitution after alpha-beta-depleted transplantation in children. This clonotype has ten or more counts. Its antigen remains unidentified. The CDR3 totals 15 residues. Germline V gives CDR1 LGHDT, CDR2 YNNKEL (reference sequence). V dropped 7 bases and J dropped 0 bases, with 12 bases sitting between them. TCRbeta library construction was performed incorporating unique molecular identifiers. One entry per CDR3 protein results from TCRdb running MiXCR on the PCR reads. Of 490,000 or so distinct CDR3 sequences listed, roughly 10% are singletons. Study results and limitations: Surviving recipient T cells and thymic progenitors underlay high day-60 TCRbeta diversity in some patients. T-cell numbers and diversity, one year after transplant, stemmed largely from T cells that were newly produced. Reportedly, alpha-beta T cells present about two months post-transplant originated from several hundred expanded clones of graft origin.

The sequence derives from a child aged 2-15 years with inherited bone marrow failure, due to receive a stem cell transplant. The chain has TRBV3-1 and TRBJ2-2; D ambiguous. The source material was PBMCs, sampled before TCRalphabeta/CD19-depleted stem cell transplant. CDR3 region: CASTKSPANTGELFF. Here the CDR3 DNA reads TGTGCCAGCACCAAGTCCCCCGCGAACACCGGGGAGCTGTTTTTT.